This paragraph reports one TCR beta chain. Its specificity is not known. Each of the CD4+ naive, central memory, regulatory and stem cell-like memory populations was sorted via CD45RO/CCR7/CD25/CD127/CD95/CD27. The data belong to a study of beta chain features in type 1 diabetes. On the study more broadly: Investigators examined 107,917,701 sorted cells across all samples. Regarding the study as a whole: Type 1 diabetes patients had VDJ junctions that carried fewer insertions and more deletions. Among all four CD4+ subsets, Type 1 diabetes patients had TCRB CDR3s that were moderately but significantly shorter.

The CDR3 is made up of 18 amino acids. The V end lost 2 bases, the J end lost 0 bases, and 17 bases lay between the germline ends. The germline CDR1 and CDR2 sequences are KGHSH and LQKENI. The isolated RNA, all of it, was reverse transcribed, so expressed TCRB transcripts were what got sequenced. Produced via immunoSEQ multiplex PCR; TCRdb's table is partial and in-frame only. The data hold 900,000 or so clones, with roughly 17% observed a single time. The genes are TRBV18 and TRBJ2-1; D not certain. The sequenced sample consisted of naive CD4+ T cells from blood. This receptor was taken from a woman between 18 and 29 years old in good health. The CDR3 is CASSPGVLTRSSYNEQFF. In DNA form, the CDR3 reads TGTGCCAGCTCACCAGGGGTGCTAACAAGGAGCTCCTACAATGAGCAGTTCTTC.